This is a list of T cell receptor beta chains from one sample in a study of read filtering for tumor transcriptome and immune sequencing. TCRdb redid the calling of the reads with MiXCR, one entry per CDR3 protein. The sample lists about 63,000 distinct CDR3 sequences, more than 11% occurring once. The sample taken for sequencing was a population of CD138-negative cells sorted from bone marrow. The receptors originated from a donor older than 35 with multiple myeloma. The conserved cysteine and the conserved F or W are not part of the CDR3 here. Clone size is given for some rows only: seen once, a few or many times, or a class if the clone is expanded.

-	TRBV6-5	TRBJ2-1	ASSSPTRRNVQF
many	TRBV20-1	TRBJ1-2	SARGRQAGPYGYT
many	TRBV20-1	TRBJ2-1	SARDGTGSLYNEQF
many	TRBV7-9	TRBJ2-1	ASSFPSVGRDSYNEQF
-	TRBV7-9	TRBJ2-5	ASSLFLAGGTQETQY
many	TRBV2	TRBJ2-1	ASSAPGLAAYNEQF
many	TRBV18	TRBJ1-1	ASSPAGENTEAF
-	TRBV2	TRBJ1-6	ASSEQSRAMNSPPH
many	TRBV7-9	TRBJ1-1	ASSLPTGSGTEAF
many	TRBV5-1	TRBJ2-5	ASSWRQGRQETQY
many	TRBV3-1	TRBJ2-1	ASSHHRINEQF
many	TRBV15	TRBJ1-1	ATSRERSEPEAF
many	TRBV20-1	TRBJ2-7	SAREVEYEQY
many	TRBV12-5	TRBJ2-2	ASGPGGLATNTGELF
-	TRBV12-3/TRBV12-4	TRBJ2-2	ASSRNRGLTGELF
-	TRBV7-9	TRBJ1-5	ASSLAVQGVYGQLQH
many	TRBV7-9	TRBJ1-1	ASSLPRGTGTSTEAF
many	TRBV20-1	TRBJ2-2	SAVQGLTGELF
few	TRBV28	TRBJ2-7	ASRRTSGRLDEQY
-	TRBV5-1	TRBJ2-2	ASSRDWNTGELF
-	TRBV4-3	TRBJ2-2	ASSQVGSLTGELF
many	TRBV29-1	TRBJ1-1	SVVPYMNTEAF
many	TRBV20-1	TRBJ1-1	SARDSLGTEAF
-	TRBV4-2	TRBJ1-1	ASSQVGRGGSEAF
-	TRBV5-1	TRBJ2-3	ASSLGGVSTDTQY
many	TRBV3-1	TRBJ2-2	ASSRRWQDTGELF
many	TRBV12-3/TRBV12-4	TRBJ2-5	ASSSSGGETQY
many	TRBV27	TRBJ2-5	ASSRTGVVQETQY
many	TRBV12-3/TRBV12-4	TRBJ2-7	ASSARDRGHEQY
-	TRBV20-1	TRBJ2-7	SARGYGSYEQY
many	TRBV18	TRBJ2-1	ASSPYGLGSGNEQF
many	TRBV20-1	TRBJ2-2	SAREGGGGELF
-	TRBV5-6	TRBJ1-1	ASSFGLTGTEAF
many	TRBV7-9	TRBJ2-1	ASSSSGEPNEQF
once	TRBV7-9	TRBJ1-1	ASSLTYTEAF
few	TRBV28	TRBJ2-2	ASSLVVGFIRERNTGELF